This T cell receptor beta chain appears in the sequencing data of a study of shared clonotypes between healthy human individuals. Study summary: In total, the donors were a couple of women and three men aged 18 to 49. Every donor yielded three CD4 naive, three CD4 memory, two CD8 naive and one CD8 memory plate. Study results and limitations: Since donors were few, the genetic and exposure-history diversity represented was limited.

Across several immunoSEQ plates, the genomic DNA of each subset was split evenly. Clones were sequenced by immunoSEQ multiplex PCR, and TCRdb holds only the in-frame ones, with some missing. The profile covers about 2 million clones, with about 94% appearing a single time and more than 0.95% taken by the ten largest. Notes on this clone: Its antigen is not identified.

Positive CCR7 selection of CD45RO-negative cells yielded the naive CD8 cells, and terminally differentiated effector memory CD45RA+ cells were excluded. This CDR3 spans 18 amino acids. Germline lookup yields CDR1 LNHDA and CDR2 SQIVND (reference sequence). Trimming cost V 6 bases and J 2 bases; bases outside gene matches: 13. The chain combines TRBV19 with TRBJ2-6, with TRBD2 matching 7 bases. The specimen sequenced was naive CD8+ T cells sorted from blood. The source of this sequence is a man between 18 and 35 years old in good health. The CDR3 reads CASRFGGSEVTGANVLTF. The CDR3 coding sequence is TGTGCCAGTAGGTTTGGCGGGAGTGAAGTGACTGGGGCCAACGTCCTGACTTTC.